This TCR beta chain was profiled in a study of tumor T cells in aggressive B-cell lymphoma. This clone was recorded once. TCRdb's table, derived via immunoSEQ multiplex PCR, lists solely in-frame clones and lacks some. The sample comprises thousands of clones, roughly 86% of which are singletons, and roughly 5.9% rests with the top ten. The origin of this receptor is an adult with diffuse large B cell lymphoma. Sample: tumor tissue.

CDR3 in DNA: TGTGCCAGCAGGACAGGTCGTTCAAATCAGCCCCAGCATTTT. This sequence encodes CASRTGRSNQPQHF. The chain carries TRBV28 and TRBJ1-5; tentatively, D is TRBD1 (6 bases). V gave up 6 bases and J gave up 4 bases, with 13 bases separating them. The CDR3 runs to 14 residues. Germline loops: CDR1 MDHEN, CDR2 SYDVKM.